The 22 T cell receptor beta chains presented below share a single source sample, sequenced in a study of blood T cell repertoires in COVID-19. Libraries were prepared by immunoSEQ multiplex PCR; TCRdb keeps only in-frame clonotypes and omits some of them. Of 210,000 or so clones in the sample, about 83% were seen once. The sample comprised peripheral blood. These receptors were taken from an older woman with active or convalescent COVID-19.

The chain is built from TRBV4-1 and TRBJ2-1, with TRBD2 identical over 7 bases. CDR3 length: 17 residues. Germline CDR1 reads MGHRA; CDR2 reads YSYEKL. V shed 1 base and J 7 bases; nucleotides not matched to a gene: 13. The CDR3 bases are TGCGCCAGCAGCCAAGGCCCCGGGACTAAAGGGCGTAATGAGCAGTTCTTC. This gives the protein CASSQGPGTKGRNEQFF.

The chain has TRBV28 and TRBJ2-6, with D possibly being TRBD2 (7 bases). V was pared by 8 bases and J by 0 bases, with 11 bases between. CDR3 length equals 15 residues. Germline CDR1 is MDHEN and CDR2 is SYDVKM. Written as DNA, the CDR3 is TGTGCCAGCGGGGGGGGCAGCTCTGGGGCCAACGTCCTGACTTTC. Its translation is CASGGGSSGANVLTF.

The chain uses TRBV5-1 and TRBJ2-2, with 10 bases aligning to TRBD2. V was pared by 1 base and J by 3 bases, with 6 bases of the junction left unmatched. The CDR3 runs to 17 residues. CDR1 is SGHRS and CDR2 is YFSETQ in the germline V gene. The CDR3 spells CASSLFPSGRDTGELFF. In DNA form, the CDR3 reads TGCGCCAGCAGCTTGTTCCCTAGCGGGAGAGACACCGGGGAGCTGTTTTTT. The complete variable domain, with remaining parts taken from reference TRBV5-1 and TRBJ2-2, reads KAGVTQTPRYLIKTRGQQVTLSCSPISGHRSVSWYQQTPGQGLQFLFEYFSETQRNKGNFPGRFSGRQFSNSRSEMNVSTLELGDSALYLCASSLFPSGRDTGELFFGEGSRLTVL.

The chain is built from TRBV6-5 and TRBJ1-1; the D gene is possibly TRBD1 (5 bases). The CDR3 consists of 14 residues. From germline, CDR1 is MNHEY and CDR2 SVGAGI. The V gene lost 5 bases and the J gene lost 1 base, with 11 bases spanning the gap. CDR3 in DNA: TGTGCCAGCAGTAGGGACTATAAGAACACTGAAGCTTTCTTT. It translates to CASSRDYKNTEAFF.

J is TRBJ2-5 and V is TRBV5-1; D not resolved. The germline V gene has CDR1 SGHRS and CDR2 YFSETQ. The CDR3 spans 13 residues. V was trimmed by 1 base and J by 5 bases, leaving 9 bases between them. This CDR3 is CASSLRGAETQYF. As DNA, the CDR3 is TGCGCCAGCAGCTTGAGAGGCGCGGAGACCCAGTACTTC.

The chain combines TRBV6-6 with TRBJ1-2, with D hard to call. This CDR3 contains 16 residues. Germline values: CDR1 MNHNY, CDR2 SVGAGI (reference sequence). Trimming shortened V by 1 base and J by 4 bases, and 16 bases separated the two germline ends. The CDR3 here is CASSYWAPASGYGYTF. The CDR3 nucleotides are TGTGCCAGCAGTTACTGGGCCCCGGCTAGCGGCTATGGCTACACCTTC.

V and J are TRBV27 and TRBJ2-7, with TRBD2 matching over 8 bases. This CDR3 is 18 amino acids long. V gave up 4 bases and J gave up 1 base; unmatched junction bases: 15. Germline V CDR1 and CDR2: MNHEY, SMNVEV (reference sequence). As DNA, the CDR3 is TGTGCCAGCAGTTCCCTGGGGGCTAGCGGGCGCAGGTCCTACGAGCAGTACTTC. The encoded protein is CASSSLGASGRRSYEQYF.

The chain links TRBV15 to TRBJ2-3, with 9 nucleotides matching TRBD1. The J segment lost 5 bases and the V segment lost 0 bases, leaving 9 bases of the junction unmatched. The CDR3 spans 17 residues. CDR1 and CDR2 (germline): LNHNV, YYDKDF (reference sequence). For the CDR3, the DNA is TGTGCCACCAGCAGAGATACAGGACAGGGGTCTAAAGATACGCAGTATTTT. Translation gives CATSRDTGQGSKDTQYF.

This clone has just one count. The chain is built from TRBV4-1 and TRBJ2-2; perhaps TRBD1 as D (6 bases). The length of the CDR3 is 15 residues. V was cut by 4 bases and J by 6 bases, with 15 bases left in between. Germline V lookup: CDR1 MGHRA, CDR2 YSYEKL. CDR3 residues: CASSPRHEGAGELFF. The CDR3 DNA is TGCGCCAGCAGCCCGCGCCATGAGGGGGCCGGGGAGCTGTTTTTT.

This sequence joins TRBV6-1 and TRBJ2-7; 9 positions match TRBD2. The CDR3 has 16 residues. CDR1 is MNHNS, CDR2 SASEGT, per germline. The junction had 11 bases not matched to a gene; V was cut back by 4 bases and J by 4 bases. CDR3 sequence: CASSAAATSGIYEQYF. CDR3 in DNA: TGTGCCAGCAGTGCAGCGGCGACTAGCGGAATTTACGAGCAGTACTTC.

The V call is TRBV3-1 (or the pseudogene TRBV3-2), the J call TRBJ2-4, with D tentatively TRBD2 (7 bases). The V end lost 4 bases, the J end lost 7 bases, and 20 bases lay between the germline ends. This CDR3 has 16 residues. Per germline, CDR1 LGHDT and CDR2 YNNKEL (reference sequence). The CDR3 DNA is TGTGCCAGCAGCCCCCCAGGGGTGGGAGGGGGGAACATTCAGTACTTC. As protein: CASSPPGVGGGNIQYF.

V and J are TRBV28 and TRBJ2-5; no definite D call. The ends were cut back, 6 bases at V and 4 bases at J, with 9 bases in the middle. CDR3 length equals 12 residues. CDR1 and CDR2 (germline): MDHEN, SYDVKM. CDR3 sequence reads: CASSPGAETQYF. The CDR3 DNA reads as TGTGCCAGCAGCCCCGGAGCAGAGACCCAGTACTTC.

The rearrangement joins TRBV28 to TRBJ2-7, with 9 bases lining up with TRBD1. Germline lookup yields CDR1 MDHEN and CDR2 SYDVKM. The CDR3 is 15 amino acids. J gave up 3 bases and V 4 bases, and 7 bases lay outside the gene matches. The CDR3 nucleotides are TGTGCCAGCAGTTCCCCCGGGACAGGGAACTACGAGCAGTACTTC. Amino acid sequence: CASSSPGTGNYEQYF.

The chain links TRBV5-1 to TRBJ1-3; 8 bases match TRBD1. V lost 3 bases, J lost 0 bases, and 8 bases stayed unmatched. The CDR3 extends over 17 amino acids. The germline CDR1 and CDR2 sequences are SGHRS and YFSETQ. The CDR3 is CASSSGQGTHSGNTIYF. DNA for the CDR3: TGCGCCAGCAGCTCCGGACAGGGAACCCACTCTGGAAACACCATATATTTT.

The chain has TRBV25-1 and TRBJ2-7; 7 bases fit TRBD1. Trimming removed 1 base from V and 2 bases from J; junction bases left unmatched: 2. The CDR3 is 14 residues long. Germline V gene lookup returns CDR1 MGHDK and CDR2 SYGVNS. CDR3 region: CASSELGQPYEQYF. CDR3 sequence (DNA): TGTGCCAGCAGTGAATTGGGACAGCCCTACGAGCAGTACTTC.

J is TRBJ2-7 and V is TRBV12-3 or TRBV12-4; a possible D gene is TRBD1 (6 bases). The V end lost 6 bases, the J end lost 0 bases, and 6 bases lay between the germline ends. The CDR3 length is 12 residues. CDR3 sequence reads: CASRTGSYEQYF. The CDR3 DNA is TGTGCCAGCAGGACAGGCTCCTACGAGCAGTACTTC.

The gene calls are TRBV2 and TRBJ2-1, with D tentatively TRBD2 (5 bases). The CDR3 consists of 14 residues. Germline lookup yields CDR1 SNHLY and CDR2 FYNNEI. With 1 base removed from V and 8 bases from J, the gap between germline ends came to 12 bases. The DNA for the CDR3 is TGTGCCAGCAGTGAAGTCCTAGCTCAGGATGAGCAGTTCTTC. It codes for CASSEVLAQDEQFF.

The J gene is TRBJ1-1, the V gene TRBV11-1; 10 bases are shared with TRBD1. Unmatched junction bases numbered 10, after V lost 5 bases and J lost 10 bases. CDR3 length equals 14 residues. From germline, CDR1 is SGHAT and CDR2 FQDESV (reference sequence). The CDR3 sequence: CASSTRTGGWGAFF. The CDR3 DNA reads as TGTGCCAGCAGCACCCGGACAGGGGGTTGGGGAGCTTTCTTT.

The gene calls are TRBV3-1 (or the pseudogene TRBV3-2) and TRBJ2-7, with 10 bases lining up with TRBD2. This CDR3 has 14 residues. Germline V gene data show CDR1 as LGHDT and CDR2 as YNNKEL (reference sequence). Trimming cost V 2 bases and J 5 bases; bases outside gene matches: 3. The CDR3 protein is CASSQLAGDHEQYF. In DNA, the CDR3 is TGTGCCAGCAGCCAACTAGCGGGAGACCACGAGCAGTACTTC.

This chain uses TRBV25-1 with TRBJ2-3, with D maybe TRBD2 (6 bases). V was cut by 2 bases and J by 5 bases, with 14 bases left in between. This CDR3 has 15 amino acids. Germline V gives CDR1 MGHDK, CDR2 SYGVNS. The DNA for the CDR3 is TGTGCCAGCAGTGAAGCAACGGGAGTTAGAGATACGCAGTATTTT. Translation gives CASSEATGVRDTQYF. Based on the CDR3 plus reference TRBV25-1 and TRBJ2-3, the full variable domain is EADIYQTPRYLVIGTGKKITLECSQTMGHDKMYWYQQDPGMELHLIHYSYGVNSTEKGDLSSESTVSRIRTEHFPLTLESARPSHTSQYLCASSEATGVRDTQYFGPGTRLTVL.

The rearrangement joins TRBV28 to TRBJ2-3, with 13 bases lining up with TRBD2. This CDR3 contains 15 residues. Trimming took 6 bases from V and 13 from J; bases not matched to a gene: 13. Per germline, CDR1 MDHEN and CDR2 SYDVKM. CDR3 protein: CASSPGGTSGKLEYF. In DNA, the CDR3 is TGTGCCAGCAGCCCGGGGGGGACTAGCGGGAAGTTGGAGTATTTT. Using reference TRBV28 and TRBJ2-3 for the parts outside the CDR3, the full variable domain is DVKVTQSSRYLVKRTGEKVFLECVQDMDHENMFWYRQDPGLGLRLIYFSYDVKMKEKGDIPEGYSVSREKKERFSLILESASTNQTSMYLCASSPGGTSGKLEYFGPGTRLTVL.

The chain employs TRBV11-2 and TRBJ2-7; 10 bases map to TRBD1. The junction had 11 bases not matched to a gene; V was cut back by 7 bases and J by 5 bases. Looked up from germline, CDR1 is SGHAT and CDR2 is FQNNGV. The CDR3 length is 15 residues. In DNA, the CDR3 is TGTGCCAGCACCCCGAGACAGGGGGCAGCCCACGAGCAGTACTTC. Encoded protein: CASTPRQGAAHEQYF. The whole variable domain, filled in from reference TRBV11-2 and TRBJ2-7, reads EAGVAQSPRYKIIEKRQSVAFWCNPISGHATLYWYQQILGQGPKLLIQFQNNGVVDDSQLPKDRFSAERLKGVDSTLKIQPAKLEDSAVYLCASTPRQGAAHEQYFGPGTRLTVT.